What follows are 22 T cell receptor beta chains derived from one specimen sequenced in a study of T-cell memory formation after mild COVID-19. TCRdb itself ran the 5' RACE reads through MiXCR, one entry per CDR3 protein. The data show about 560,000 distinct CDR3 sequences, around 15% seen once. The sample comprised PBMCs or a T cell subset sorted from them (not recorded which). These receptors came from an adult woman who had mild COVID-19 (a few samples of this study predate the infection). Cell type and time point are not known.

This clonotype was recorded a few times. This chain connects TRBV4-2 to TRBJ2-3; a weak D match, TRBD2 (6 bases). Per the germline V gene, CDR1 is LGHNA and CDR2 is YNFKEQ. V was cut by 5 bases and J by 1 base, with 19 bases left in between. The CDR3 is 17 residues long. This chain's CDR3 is CASSIRDSRAGTDTQYF. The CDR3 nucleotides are TGTGCCAGCAGCATACGGGACTCGAGGGCGGGCACAGATACGCAGTATTTT.

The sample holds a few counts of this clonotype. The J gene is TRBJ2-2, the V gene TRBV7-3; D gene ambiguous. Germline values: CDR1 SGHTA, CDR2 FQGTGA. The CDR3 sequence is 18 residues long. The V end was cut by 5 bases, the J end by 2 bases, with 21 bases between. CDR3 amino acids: CASSPLLTPYRNTGELFF. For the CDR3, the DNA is TGTGCCAGCAGCCCACTTCTAACGCCTTATAGAAACACCGGGGAGCTGTTTTTT.

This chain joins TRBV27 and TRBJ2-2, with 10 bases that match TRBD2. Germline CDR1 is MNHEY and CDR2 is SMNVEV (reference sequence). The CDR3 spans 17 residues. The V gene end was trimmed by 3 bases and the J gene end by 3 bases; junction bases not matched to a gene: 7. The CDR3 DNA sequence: TGTGCCAGCAGTTTGACCCTAGCGGGGGCCTACACCGGGGAGCTGTTTTTT. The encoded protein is CASSLTLAGAYTGELFF.

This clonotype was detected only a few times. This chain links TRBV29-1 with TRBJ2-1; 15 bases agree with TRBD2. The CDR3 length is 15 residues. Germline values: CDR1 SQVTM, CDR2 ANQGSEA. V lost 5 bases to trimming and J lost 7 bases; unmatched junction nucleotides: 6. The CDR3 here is CSVWTSGGAVNEQFF. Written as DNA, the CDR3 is TGCAGCGTTTGGACTAGCGGGGGGGCCGTGAATGAGCAGTTCTTC.

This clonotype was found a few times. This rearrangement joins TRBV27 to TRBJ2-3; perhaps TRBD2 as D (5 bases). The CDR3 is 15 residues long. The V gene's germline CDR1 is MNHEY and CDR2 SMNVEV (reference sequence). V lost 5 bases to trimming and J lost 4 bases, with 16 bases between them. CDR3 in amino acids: CASSPSEGVPDTQYF. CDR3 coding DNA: TGTGCCAGCAGTCCCAGCGAGGGTGTCCCAGATACGCAGTATTTT.

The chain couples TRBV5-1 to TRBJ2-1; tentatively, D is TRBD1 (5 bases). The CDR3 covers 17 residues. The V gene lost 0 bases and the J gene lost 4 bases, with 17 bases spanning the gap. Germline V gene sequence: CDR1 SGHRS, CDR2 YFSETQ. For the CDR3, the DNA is TGCGCCAGCAGCTTGGCCGTGGTGACAGCCTCATACAATGAGCAGTTCTTC. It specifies CASSLAVVTASYNEQFF.

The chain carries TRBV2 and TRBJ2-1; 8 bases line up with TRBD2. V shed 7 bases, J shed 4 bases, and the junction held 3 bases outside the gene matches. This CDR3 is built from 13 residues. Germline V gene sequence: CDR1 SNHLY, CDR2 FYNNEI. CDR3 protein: CASKASGYNEQFF. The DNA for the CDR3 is TGTGCCAGCAAGGCTAGCGGGTACAATGAGCAGTTCTTC.

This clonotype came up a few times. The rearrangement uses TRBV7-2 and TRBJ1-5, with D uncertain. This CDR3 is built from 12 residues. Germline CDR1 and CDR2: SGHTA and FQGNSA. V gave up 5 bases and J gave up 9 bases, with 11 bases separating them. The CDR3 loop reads CASSADLGPQHF. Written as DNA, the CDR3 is TGTGCCAGCAGCGCTGACTTGGGGCCCCAGCATTTT. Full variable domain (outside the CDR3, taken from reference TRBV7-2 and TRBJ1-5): GAGVSQSPSNKVTEKGKDVELRCDPISGHTALYWYRQSLGQGLEFLIYFQGNSAPDKSGLPSDRFSAERTGGSVSTLTIQRTQQEDSAVYLCASSADLGPQHFGDGTRLSIL.

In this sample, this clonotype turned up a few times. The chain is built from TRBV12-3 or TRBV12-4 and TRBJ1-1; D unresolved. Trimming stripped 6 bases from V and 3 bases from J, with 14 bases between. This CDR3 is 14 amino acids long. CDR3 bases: TGTGCCAGCAGCTTAAAATCAGGTCACACTGAAGCTTTCTTT. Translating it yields CASSLKSGHTEAFF.

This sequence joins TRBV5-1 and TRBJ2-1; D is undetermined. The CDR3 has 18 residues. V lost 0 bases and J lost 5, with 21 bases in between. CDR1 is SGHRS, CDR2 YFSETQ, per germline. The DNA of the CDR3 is TGCGCCAGCAGCTTGGCCGGTTCTATCCTCCTTAGGGACAATGAGCAGTTCTTC. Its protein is CASSLAGSILLRDNEQFF.

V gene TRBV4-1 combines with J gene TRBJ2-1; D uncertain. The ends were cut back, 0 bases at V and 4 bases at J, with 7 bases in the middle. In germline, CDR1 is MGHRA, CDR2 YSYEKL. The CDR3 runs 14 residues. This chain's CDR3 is CASSQERLYNEQFF. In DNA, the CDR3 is TGCGCCAGCAGCCAAGAGAGACTGTACAATGAGCAGTTCTTC.

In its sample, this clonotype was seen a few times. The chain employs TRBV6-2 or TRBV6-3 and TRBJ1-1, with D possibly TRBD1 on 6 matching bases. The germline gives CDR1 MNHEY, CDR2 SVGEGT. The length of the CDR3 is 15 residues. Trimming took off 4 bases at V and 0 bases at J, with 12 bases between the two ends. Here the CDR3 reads CASSWRGGLNTEAFF. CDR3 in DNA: TGTGCCAGCAGTTGGAGGGGGGGGCTGAACACTGAAGCTTTCTTT.

The CDR3 loop reads CSVRWGSYEQYF. The CDR3 nucleotides are TGCAGCGTTCGTTGGGGCTCCTACGAGCAGTACTTC. The rearrangement links TRBV29-1 to TRBJ2-7, with D unclear. The CDR3 totals 12 residues. V lost 5 bases, J lost 0 bases, and 8 bases lay in between. CDR1 and CDR2 (germline): SQVTM, ANQGSEA.

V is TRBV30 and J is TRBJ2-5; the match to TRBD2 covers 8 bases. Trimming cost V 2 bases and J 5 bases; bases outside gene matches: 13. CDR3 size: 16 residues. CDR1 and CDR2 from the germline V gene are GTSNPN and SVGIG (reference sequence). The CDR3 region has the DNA TGTGCCTGGAGTTCCGCTAGTCTAGCGGGTGGGGAGACCCAGTACTTC. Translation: CAWSSASLAGGETQYF.

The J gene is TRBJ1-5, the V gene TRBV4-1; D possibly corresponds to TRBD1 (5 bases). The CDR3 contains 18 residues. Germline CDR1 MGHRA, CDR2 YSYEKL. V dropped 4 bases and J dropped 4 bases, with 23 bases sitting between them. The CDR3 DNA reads TGCGCCAGCAGCCTCTCTCCTCCAGGGCCCGGGGGGAATCAGCCCCAGCATTTT. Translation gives CASSLSPPGPGGNQPQHF.

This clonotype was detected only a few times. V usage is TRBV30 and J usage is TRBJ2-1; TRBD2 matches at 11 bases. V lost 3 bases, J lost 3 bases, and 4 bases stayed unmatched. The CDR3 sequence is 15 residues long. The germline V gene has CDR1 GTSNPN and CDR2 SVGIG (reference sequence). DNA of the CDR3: TGTGCCTGGAGCGGAGGGACTAGCGGCTACAATGAGCAGTTCTTC. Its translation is CAWSGGTSGYNEQFF.

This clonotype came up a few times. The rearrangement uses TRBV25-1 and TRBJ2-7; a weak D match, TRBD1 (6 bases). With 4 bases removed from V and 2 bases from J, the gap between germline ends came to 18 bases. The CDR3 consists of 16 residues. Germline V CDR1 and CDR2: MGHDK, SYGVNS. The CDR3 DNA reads TGTGCCAGCAGTGTCCGCCGCAGGGCAGGGGCCTACGAGCAGTACTTC. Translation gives CASSVRRRAGAYEQYF.

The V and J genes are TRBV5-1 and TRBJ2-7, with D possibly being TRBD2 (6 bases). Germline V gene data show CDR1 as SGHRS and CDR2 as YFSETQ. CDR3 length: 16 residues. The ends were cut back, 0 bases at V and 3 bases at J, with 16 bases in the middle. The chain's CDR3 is CASSLAGGAASYEQYF. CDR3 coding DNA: TGCGCCAGCAGCTTGGCCGGAGGGGCAGCGAGCTACGAGCAGTACTTC.

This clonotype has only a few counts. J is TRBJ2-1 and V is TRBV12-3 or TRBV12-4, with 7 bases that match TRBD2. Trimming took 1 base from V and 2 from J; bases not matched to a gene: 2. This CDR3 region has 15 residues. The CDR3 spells CASSLGGLAYNEQFF. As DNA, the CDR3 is TGTGCCAGCAGTTTAGGTGGACTAGCCTACAATGAGCAGTTCTTC.

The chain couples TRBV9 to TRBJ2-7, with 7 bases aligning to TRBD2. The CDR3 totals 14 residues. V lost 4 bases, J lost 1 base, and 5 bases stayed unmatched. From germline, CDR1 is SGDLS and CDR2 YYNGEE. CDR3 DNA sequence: TGTGCCAGCAGCCCGGCGGGGGATTCCTACGAGCAGTACTTC. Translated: CASSPAGDSYEQYF.

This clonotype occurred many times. This CDR3 is CATSDPGPTQETQYF. CDR3 coding DNA: TGTGCCACCAGTGATCCGGGACCTACCCAAGAGACCCAGTACTTC. The chain combines TRBV24-1 with TRBJ2-5, with D perhaps being TRBD1 or TRBD2 (5 bases each). The CDR3 contains 15 residues. Looked up from germline, CDR1 is KGHDR and CDR2 is SFDVKD. V was shortened by 3 bases and J by 1 base, with 11 bases between the two germline ends.

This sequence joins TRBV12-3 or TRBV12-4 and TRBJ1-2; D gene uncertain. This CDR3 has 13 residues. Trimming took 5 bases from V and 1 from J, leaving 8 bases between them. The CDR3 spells CASSPTSNYGYTF. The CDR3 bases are TGTGCCAGCAGTCCAACCAGTAACTATGGCTACACCTTC.